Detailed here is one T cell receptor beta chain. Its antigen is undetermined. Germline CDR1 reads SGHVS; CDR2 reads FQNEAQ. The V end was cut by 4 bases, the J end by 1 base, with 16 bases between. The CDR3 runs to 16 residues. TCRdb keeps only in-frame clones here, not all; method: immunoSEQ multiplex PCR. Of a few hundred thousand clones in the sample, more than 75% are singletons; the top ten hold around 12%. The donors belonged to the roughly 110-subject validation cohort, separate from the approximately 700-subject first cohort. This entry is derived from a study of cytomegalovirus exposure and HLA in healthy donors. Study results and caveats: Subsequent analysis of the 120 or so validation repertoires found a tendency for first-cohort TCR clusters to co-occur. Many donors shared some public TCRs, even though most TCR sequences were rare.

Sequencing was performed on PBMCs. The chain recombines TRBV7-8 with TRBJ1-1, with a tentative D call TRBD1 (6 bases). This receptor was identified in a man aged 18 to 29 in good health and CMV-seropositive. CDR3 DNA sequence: TGTGCCAGCAGCTCAAATACAGGGCGGCCGAACACTGAAGCTTTCTTT. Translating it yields CASSSNTGRPNTEAFF. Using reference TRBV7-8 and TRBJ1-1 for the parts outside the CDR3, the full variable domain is GAGVSQSPRYKVAKRGQDVALRCDPISGHVSLFWYQQALGQGPEFLTYFQNEAQLDKSGLPSDRFFAERPEGSVSTLKIQRTQQEDSAVYLCASSSNTGRPNTEAFFGQGTRLTVV.